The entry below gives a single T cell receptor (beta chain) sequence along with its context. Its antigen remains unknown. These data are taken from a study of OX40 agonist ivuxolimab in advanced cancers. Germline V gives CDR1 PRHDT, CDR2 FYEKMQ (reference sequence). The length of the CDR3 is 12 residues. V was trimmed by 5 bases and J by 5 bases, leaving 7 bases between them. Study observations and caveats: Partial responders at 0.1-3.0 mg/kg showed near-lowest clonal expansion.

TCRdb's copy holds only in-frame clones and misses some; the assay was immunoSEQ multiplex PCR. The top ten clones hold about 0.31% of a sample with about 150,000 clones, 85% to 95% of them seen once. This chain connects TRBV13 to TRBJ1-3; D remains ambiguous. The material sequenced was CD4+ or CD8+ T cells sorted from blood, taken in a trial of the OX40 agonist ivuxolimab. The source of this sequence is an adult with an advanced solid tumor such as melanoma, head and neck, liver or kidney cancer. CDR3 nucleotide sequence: TGTGCCAGCAGCGGACGAAGAAACACCATATATTTT. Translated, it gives CASSGRRNTIYF.